This paragraph covers one T cell receptor beta chain sequence. Its antigen is unidentified. CDR1 is MGHDK and CDR2 is SYGVNS in the germline V gene. Trimming removed 5 bases at V and 4 bases at J, with 14 bases between. CDR3 length equals 14 residues. This sample stems from a study of T cells in narcolepsy. Only in-frame clones appear in the TCRdb table, and some are missing; sequencing was by immunoSEQ multiplex PCR. The sample consists of about 22,000 clones, 75% to 85% of them appearing once. Notes on the study in general: HCRT-specific and TRIB2-specific autoreactive clonotypes appeared among same-patient CSF and blood CD4+ clonotypes.

This chain uses TRBV25-1 with TRBJ2-5, with a tentative D call TRBD2 (7 bases). The sequenced material came from memory (CD45RA-) CD4+ T cells from blood. The sequence was collected from a human donor in good health. In DNA form, the CDR3 reads TGTGCCAGCAGTCTAGGGGGGGTTGGAGAGACCCAGTACTTC. Translating it yields CASSLGGVGETQYF.